This is a list of T cell receptor beta chains from one sample in a study of T cell responses to AZD1222 COVID-19 vaccine. The assay was immunoSEQ multiplex PCR, and TCRdb's table has in-frame clones only and misses some. The table has 75,000 to 95,000 clones, around 90% seen once; the top ten hold around 30%. The material sequenced was peripheral blood, taken 28 days after the second AZD1222 dose. The source of these receptors is an adult who received the AZD1222 COVID-19 vaccine. The CDR3 runs from the conserved cysteine through the conserved F or W. A D gene is named only where the DNA matches it firmly. Not all rows give a size; the values are once, few, many and, for expanded clones, a class.

clone_size d_call j_call v_call cdr3_aa cdr3_nt
- TRBD1 TRBJ1-3 TRBV28 CASSGQGLGGNTIYF TGTGCCAGCAGTGGACAGGGCCTCGGTGGAAACACCATATATTTT
- - TRBJ1-5 TRBV19 CASSSLLRGSDQPQHF TGTGCCAGTAGTTCGCTCCTCCGGGGGAGCGATCAGCCCCAGCATTTT
- TRBD1 TRBJ1-2 TRBV5-1 CASSQGGTQGNYGYTF TGCGCCAGCAGCCAGGGGGGGACCCAGGGGAACTATGGCTACACCTTC
- - TRBJ2-1 TRBV11-2 CASSLEDHNEQFF TGTGCCAGCAGCTTAGAGGACCACAATGAGCAGTTCTTC
- - TRBJ2-3 TRBV30 CAWSTSTDTQYF TGTGCCTGGAGTACCAGCACAGATACGCAGTATTTT
- TRBD2 TRBJ2-2 TRBV6-2/TRBV6-3 CASNPGGPGELFF TGTGCCAGCAACCCGGGAGGACCCGGGGAGCTGTTTTTT
- - TRBJ2-7 TRBV28 CASRGQAQRETCEQYF TGTGCCAGCAGGGGACAGGCGCAGCGGGAGACCTGCGAGCAGTACTTC
- - TRBJ2-1 TRBV4-1 CASSPRGRFNEQFF TGCGCCAGCAGCCCCAGGGGACGGTTCAATGAGCAGTTCTTC
- TRBD1 TRBJ1-1 TRBV4-1 CASKQGANTEAFF TGCGCCAGCAAACAGGGGGCCAACACTGAAGCTTTCTTT
- - TRBJ2-5 TRBV7-9 CASSLASQLGETQYF TGTGCCAGCAGCTTAGCTTCTCAGCTCGGGGAGACCCAGTACTTC
- TRBD2 TRBJ2-1 TRBV6-5 CASSYSWTSLNEQFF TGTGCCAGCAGTTACTCATGGACTAGTTTAAATGAGCAGTTCTTC
- - TRBJ2-7 TRBV4-3 CASSQDLAQYEQYF TGCGCCAGCAGCCAAGACCTAGCGCAGTACGAGCAGTACTTC
- - TRBJ2-3 TRBV12-3/TRBV12-4 CASSLPDTQYF TGTGCCAGCAGTCTTCCAGATACGCAGTATTTT
once TRBD2 TRBJ2-1 TRBV28 CASSFLLAGYNEQFF TGTGCCAGCAGTTTTCTTCTAGCGGGGTACAATGAGCAGTTCTTC
- - TRBJ2-6 TRBV3-1/TRBV3-2 CASSHGAGANVLTF TGTGCCAGCAGCCATGGAGCTGGGGCCAACGTCCTGACTTTC
- - TRBJ1-2 TRBV6-5 CASSFDSRLGYGYTF TGTGCCAGCAGTTTTGACTCCCGGTTAGGGTATGGCTACACCTTC
- TRBD2 TRBJ2-7 TRBV28 CASSSGGESFYEQYF TGTGCCAGCAGTTCGGGGGGGGAGTCCTTCTACGAGCAGTACTTC
- - TRBJ2-1 TRBV6-4 CASSDDPGQGSNEQFF TGTGCCAGCAGTGACGACCCCGGGCAGGGGAGCAATGAGCAGTTCTTC
- - TRBJ1-2 TRBV6-5 CASTSQGVYGYTF TGTGCCAGCACTTCCCAGGGTGTCTATGGCTACACCTTC
- - TRBJ2-7 TRBV5-1 CASSSTPGARGYEQYF TGCGCCAGCAGCTCTACCCCAGGGGCCAGGGGCTACGAGCAGTACTTC
- - TRBJ1-6 TRBV4-1 CASTYDTGNRGSPLHF TGCGCCAGCACCTATGATACAGGGAATCGAGGATCACCCCTCCACTTT
- - TRBJ2-5 TRBV5-1 CASSPKIPKGHETQYF TGCGCCAGCAGCCCGAAGATCCCCAAGGGCCATGAGACCCAGTACTTC
once TRBD1 TRBJ2-1 TRBV9 CASSVEGGAGNEQFF TGTGCCAGCAGCGTAGAAGGGGGCGCTGGGAATGAGCAGTTCTTC
- TRBD2 TRBJ2-7 TRBV15 CATSSGLAGADNEQYF TGTGCCACCAGCTCGGGACTAGCGGGAGCAGACAACGAGCAGTACTTC
- - TRBJ2-7 TRBV13 CASSFRSGNPYEQYF TGTGCCAGCAGCTTTCGGAGCGGTAACCCCTACGAGCAGTACTTC
few TRBD2 TRBJ2-6 TRBV7-2 CASSLSAGAGANVLTF TGTGCCAGCAGCCTATCGGCGGGGGCTGGGGCCAACGTCCTGACTTTC
- - TRBJ1-1 TRBV28 CASSPTNPAEAFF TGTGCCAGCAGTCCCACAAATCCCGCTGAAGCTTTCTTT
- TRBD2 TRBJ2-1 TRBV2 CASRLAGGGEQFF TGTGCCAGCCGGCTAGCGGGAGGGGGTGAGCAGTTCTTC
- - TRBJ1-3 TRBV3-1/TRBV3-2 CASSQRGGNTIYF TGTGCCAGCAGCCAAAGAGGAGGAAACACCATATATTTT
- - TRBJ2-3 TRBV28 CASSLEGPQDTQYF TGTGCCAGCAGTTTGGAGGGCCCCCAGGATACGCAGTATTTT
- TRBD1 TRBJ2-4 TRBV28 CASSLRQGAKNIQYF TGTGCCAGCAGTTTAAGACAGGGGGCCAAAAACATTCAGTACTTC
- TRBD2 TRBJ2-3 TRBV9 CASSVVAGGADTQYF TGTGCCAGCAGCGTAGTTGCGGGGGGCGCAGATACGCAGTATTTT
- TRBD1 TRBJ1-1 TRBV19 CASSGQGVYTEAFF TGTGCCAGTAGCGGACAGGGGGTATATACTGAAGCTTTCTTT
- TRBD1 TRBJ2-7 TRBV9 CASNQNPTGAYEQYF TGTGCCAGCAACCAGAATCCCACAGGGGCCTACGAGCAGTACTTC
- - TRBJ2-3 TRBV7-3 CASSLTGPGTSTDTQYF TGTGCCAGCAGCTTAACGGGTCCAGGCACTAGCACAGATACGCAGTATTTT
- - TRBJ2-7 TRBV28 CASSLVAWVEQYF TGTGCCAGCAGTTTGGTGGCCTGGGTCGAGCAGTACTTC
- - TRBJ1-2 TRBV2 CASNGQIYGYTF TGTGCCAGCAATGGACAGATCTATGGCTACACCTTC
- - TRBJ2-4 TRBV6-6 CASSLDPNIQYF TGTGCCAGCAGTTTGGACCCAAACATTCAGTACTTC
- TRBD1 TRBJ1-2 TRBV5-4 CASSLTGEDYGYTF TGTGCCAGCAGCTTGACAGGGGAGGACTATGGCTACACCTTC
- TRBD2 TRBJ2-7 TRBV30 CAWSGGSGAYEQYF TGTGCCTGGAGTGGGGGTAGCGGGGCCTACGAGCAGTACTTC
- - TRBJ1-5 TRBV25-1 CASSEGGSNQPQHF TGTGCCAGCAGCGAAGGAGGAAGCAATCAGCCCCAGCATTTT
- - TRBJ1-4 TRBV7-9 CASSLGPVEKLFF TGTGCCAGCAGCTTAGGGCCTGTTGAAAAACTGTTTTTT
- - TRBJ2-2 TRBV10-3 CAISDGGGGPGTGELFF TGTGCCATCAGTGATGGGGGAGGGGGGCCCGGCACCGGGGAGCTGTTTTTT
- TRBD2 TRBJ2-3 TRBV12-3/TRBV12-4 CAPCLADTDTQYF TGTGCCCCCTGCCTAGCGGACACAGATACGCAGTATTTT
- TRBD1 TRBJ2-7 TRBV27 CASSIPGQAHEQYF TGTGCCAGCAGTATCCCGGGACAGGCCCACGAGCAGTACTTC
- - TRBJ2-2 TRBV5-1 CASSFLLRTLNTGELFF TGCGCCAGCAGCTTCCTCCTGCGGACATTGAACACCGGGGAGCTGTTTTTT
- - TRBJ1-1 TRBV28 CASTGTPPRGAFF TGTGCCAGCACCGGGACTCCTCCTAGGGGGGCTTTCTTT
few - TRBJ1-1 TRBV7-2 CASSLAGQMNTEAFF TGTGCCAGCAGCTTAGCCGGGCAGATGAACACTGAAGCTTTCTTT
- - TRBJ2-1 TRBV24-1 CATSDLHTYNEQFF TGTGCCACCAGTGATTTACATACGTACAATGAGCAGTTCTTC